This TCR beta chain derives from a study of beta chain features in type 1 diabetes. General study points: Patients with type 1 diabetes showed fewer VDJ junction insertions and more deletions. Shorter templates might be favored by PCR, and equally so in patients and in controls. Shorter TCRB CDR3s, moderately but significantly so, marked every one of the four CD4+ subsets in Type 1 diabetes patients.

The whole isolated RNA underwent reverse transcription, so sequencing captured expressed TCRB transcripts. Repertoires were generated with immunoSEQ multiplex PCR, while TCRdb's copy carries only in-frame clones and drops some. The sample consists of more than 300,000 clones, 9.6% of them appearing once. Turning to this clone: The antigen remains unidentified.

Germline CDR1 and CDR2: MDHEN and SYDVKM. The CDR3 has 15 amino acids. Trimming pared 1 base from V and 6 bases from J, leaving 13 bases between. Sequencing was done on a sample of central memory CD4+ T cells from blood. The TCR originated in a man aged 30 to 45 with type 1 diabetes. The J gene is TRBJ2-4, the V gene TRBV28, with a possible D match to TRBD1 (6 bases). The CDR3 is CASSLFTGLGNIQYF. CDR3 coding DNA: TGTGCCAGCAGTTTATTCACAGGGTTGGGAAACATTCAGTACTTC.